This TCR beta chain was obtained from a study of T-cell reconstitution after alpha-beta-depleted transplantation in children. Study results and caveats: Several hundred expanded graft clones reportedly gave rise to the alpha-beta T cells present about two months after transplant.

V lost 4 bases, J lost 0 bases, and 13 bases lay in between. Germline CDR1 and CDR2: SQVTM and ANQGSEA. The CDR3 is made up of 15 amino acids. This sample's TCRbeta library carried unique molecular identifier barcodes. MiXCR, run by TCRdb on the PCR reads, gives a single entry per CDR3 protein. The sample records almost 500,000 distinct CDR3 sequences, about 10% being singletons. This clonotype has ten or more counts. Its antigen is unidentified. This receptor was identified in a child aged 2-15 years with inherited bone marrow failure, due to receive a stem cell transplant. The sample was PBMCs, taken before TCRalphabeta/CD19-depleted stem cell transplant. The chain is built from TRBV29-1 and TRBJ1-3; D uncertain. The CDR3 sequence: CSVAQPLFSGNTIYF. DNA for the CDR3: TGCAGCGTTGCCCAACCATTGTTCTCTGGAAACACCATATATTTT.